A single sample gave rise to the 11 T cell receptor beta chains below, sequenced in a study of blood T cell repertoires in COVID-19. Measured with immunoSEQ multiplex PCR; TCRdb has only the in-frame clones, and not every one. Altogether 84,000 or so clones are present, about three quarters being singletons, with the ten largest covering over 40%. The sequencing input was peripheral blood. These receptors came from a human donor in a cohort sampled during active COVID-19.

V and J are TRBV28 and TRBJ2-5; 10 bases line up with TRBD2. From germline, CDR1 is MDHEN and CDR2 SYDVKM. This CDR3 is 12 amino acids long. Unmatched junction bases numbered 1, after V lost 7 bases and J lost 5 bases. In nucleotides, the CDR3 is TGTGCCAGCAAGACTAGCGGGGAGACCCAGTACTTC. Encoded protein: CASKTSGETQYF.

The chain joins TRBV3-1 (or the pseudogene TRBV3-2) to TRBJ1-4, with no clear D. The CDR3 extends over 14 amino acids. Germline CDR1 is LGHDT and CDR2 is YNNKEL (reference sequence). V lost 2 bases, J lost 8 bases, and 12 bases lay in between. In DNA, the CDR3 is TGTGCCAGCAGCCAATGGCAGCGGTTGGAAAAACTGTTTTTT. Residues: CASSQWQRLEKLFF.

The chain is built from TRBV2 and TRBJ2-7, with a possible D match to TRBD2 (5 bases). Germline V gene sequence: CDR1 SNHLY, CDR2 FYNNEI. The CDR3 runs 14 residues. Deletions cut 6 bases from V and 2 bases from J, with 14 bases between. CDR3 sequence (DNA): TGTGCCAGCAGGGCACACTTTAGCGCCTACGAGCAGTACTTC. Translation: CASRAHFSAYEQYF.

The V call is TRBV4-1, the J call TRBJ2-4, with TRBD1 matching over 7 bases. After removal of 0 bases from V and 0 bases from J, the junction contained 8 bases not matched to a gene. The germline V gene has CDR1 MGHRA and CDR2 YSYEKL. This CDR3 has 18 amino acids. CDR3 protein: CASSQDPGTDIAKNIQYF. The CDR3 DNA is TGCGCCAGCAGCCAAGACCCAGGGACAGACATAGCCAAAAACATTCAGTACTTC.

The V and J genes are TRBV5-6 and TRBJ2-1; D gene uncertain. Germline V lookup: CDR1 SGHDT, CDR2 YYEEEE. This CDR3 comprises 16 residues. Deletions cut 0 bases from V and 0 bases from J, with 10 bases between. The CDR3: CASSLDAGRSYNEQFF. The CDR3 nucleotides are TGTGCCAGCAGCTTGGATGCAGGTCGCTCCTACAATGAGCAGTTCTTC.

About this clone: Other DNA sequences within the sample encode an identical CDR3. CDR3 loop: CASSVVGGNTGELFF. CDR3 nucleotides: TGTGCCAGCAGCGTAGTAGGGGGGAACACCGGGGAGCTGTTTTTT. V usage is TRBV9 and J usage is TRBJ2-2, with a tentative D call TRBD1 (6 bases). This CDR3 comprises 15 residues. Germline V gene sequence: CDR1 SGDLS, CDR2 YYNGEE. The V end lost 0 bases, the J end lost 1 base, and 7 bases lay between the germline ends.

Remarks on this clone: One end of the junction fails to match germline, which may point to a read error. The chain is built from TRBV7-7 and TRBJ2-1, with TRBD1 matching over 9 bases. Germline CDR1 and CDR2: SSHAT and FNYEAQ (reference sequence). The CDR3 has 15 residues. The CDR3 coding sequence is TGTGCTAGCAGCCAATCCAGGACAGGGGCCAATGAGCAGTTCTTC. Its translation is CASSQSRTGANEQFF.

This clone was picked up one time. The same CDR3 also results from other DNA sequences found in this sample. J is TRBJ1-1 and V is TRBV24-1; possibly TRBD1 for D (5 bases). CDR1 and CDR2 (germline): KGHDR, SFDVKD. V was trimmed by 4 bases and J by 2 bases, leaving 10 bases between them. The CDR3 consists of 14 residues. The CDR3 bases are TGTGCCACCAGTGACTCAGGACACAACACTGAAGCTTTCTTT. Translating gives CATSDSGHNTEAFF.

This clone has ten or more counts. Other nucleotide sequences from this sample produce the same CDR3. The CDR3 DNA sequence: TGCGCCAGCAGCATAGGGACACCCGAGCAGTACTTC. Translation gives CASSIGTPEQYF. V is TRBV5-1 and J is TRBJ2-7; tentative D call: TRBD1 (6 bases). There are 12 residues in the CDR3. Trimming removed 4 bases from V and 6 bases from J, with 11 bases in between. CDR1 is SGHRS and CDR2 is YFSETQ in the germline V gene.

This sequence joins TRBV2 and TRBJ1-5; TRBD1 is a possible D gene (6 bases). Germline loops: CDR1 SNHLY, CDR2 FYNNEI. V was clipped by 6 bases and J by 3 bases, with 15 bases between them. The CDR3 is 15 amino acids. In nucleotides, the CDR3 is TGTGCCAGCAGCGCCCGGGGGGCGGTCAATCAGCCCCAGCATTTT. It specifies CASSARGAVNQPQHF.

The V and J genes are TRBV2 and TRBJ2-3; D is perhaps TRBD1 (5 bases). V lost 7 bases to trimming and J lost 0 bases, with 8 bases between them. Germline-derived CDR1 and CDR2 are SNHLY and FYNNEI. The CDR3 is made up of 13 amino acids. CDR3 DNA sequence: TGTGCCAGCATGACAGACAGCACAGATACGCAGTATTTT. This sequence encodes CASMTDSTDTQYF. Combining the CDR3 with reference TRBV2 and TRBJ2-3 gives the whole variable domain EPEVTQTPSHQVTQMGQEVILRCVPISNHLYFYWYRQILGQKVEFLVSFYNNEISEKSEIFDDQFSVERPDGSNFTLKIRSTKLEDSAMYFCASMTDSTDTQYFGPGTRLTVL.